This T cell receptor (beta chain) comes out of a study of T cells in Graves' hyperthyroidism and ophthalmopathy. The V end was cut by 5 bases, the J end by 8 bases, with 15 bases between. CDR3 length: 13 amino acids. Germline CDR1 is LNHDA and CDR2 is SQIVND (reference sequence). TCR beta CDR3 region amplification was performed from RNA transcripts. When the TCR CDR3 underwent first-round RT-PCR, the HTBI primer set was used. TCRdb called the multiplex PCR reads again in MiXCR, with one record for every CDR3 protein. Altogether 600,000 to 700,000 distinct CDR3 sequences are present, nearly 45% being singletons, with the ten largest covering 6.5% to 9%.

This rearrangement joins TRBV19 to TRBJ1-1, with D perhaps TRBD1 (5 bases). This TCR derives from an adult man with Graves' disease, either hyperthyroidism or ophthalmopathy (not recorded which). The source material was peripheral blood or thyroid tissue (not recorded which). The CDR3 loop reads CASSPSGTLEAFF. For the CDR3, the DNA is TGTGCCAGTAGTCCATCCGGGACTCTCGAAGCTTTCTTT.